Following are 7 T cell receptor beta chains from one sample sequenced in a study of OX40 agonist ivuxolimab in advanced cancers. TCRdb's copy holds only in-frame clones and misses some; the assay was immunoSEQ multiplex PCR. The data show 65,000 to 80,000 clones, with around 92% seen just once and roughly 0.56% held by the top ten. The specimen comprised CD4+ or CD8+ T cells sorted from blood, sampled in a trial of the OX40 agonist ivuxolimab. The source is an adult with an advanced solid tumor such as melanoma, head and neck, liver or kidney cancer.

V and J are TRBV19 and TRBJ2-7; possibly TRBD2 for D (5 bases). CDR3 length: 14 amino acids. Germline V gene data show CDR1 as LNHDA and CDR2 as SQIVND (reference sequence). Trimming took 3 bases from V and 3 from J, leaving 12 bases between them. In DNA, the CDR3 is TGTGCCAGTAGTATGTCCCCTAGCAGCTACGAGCAGTACTTC. Translating it yields CASSMSPSSYEQYF.

The genes are TRBV30 and TRBJ1-1; D unresolved. In germline, CDR1 is GTSNPN, CDR2 SVGIG (reference sequence). This CDR3 region has 15 residues. Trimming left V 0 bases short and J 3 bases short, with 14 bases between. The CDR3 spells CAWSVLSAGDTEAFF. DNA of the CDR3: TGTGCCTGGAGTGTATTGTCCGCCGGGGACACTGAAGCTTTCTTT. Variable domain in full (rest from reference TRBV30 and TRBJ1-1): SQTIHQWPATLVQPVGSPLSLECTVEGTSNPNLYWYRQAAGRGLQLLFYSVGIGQISSEVPQNLSASRPQDRQFILSSKKLLLSDSGFYLCAWSVLSAGDTEAFFGQGTRLTVV.

This rearrangement joins TRBV6-5 to TRBJ2-2; perhaps D is TRBD1 or TRBD2 (5 bases each). There are 14 residues in the CDR3. Germline V gene sequence: CDR1 MNHEY, CDR2 SVGAGI. Trimming cost V 0 bases and J 6 bases, with 8 bases left between them. The CDR3 here is CASSYSGAAGELFF. The CDR3, as DNA: TGTGCCAGCAGTTACTCCGGGGCGGCCGGGGAGCTGTTTTTT.

This chain links TRBV5-1 with TRBJ2-1; 12 positions agree with TRBD1. J gave up 2 bases and V 4 bases, and 4 bases lay outside the gene matches. CDR1 and CDR2 from the germline V gene are SGHRS and YFSETQ. The CDR3 extends over 16 amino acids. In DNA, the CDR3 is TGCGCCAGCAGCAGCGGGACAGGGGGCGCCTACAATGAGCAGTTCTTC. Protein product: CASSSGTGGAYNEQFF.

The CDR3, as DNA: TGCGCCAGCAGCTTTGTCGTCGCAGATACGCAGTATTTT. The encoded protein is CASSFVVADTQYF. The chain employs TRBV5-1 and TRBJ2-3; D gene ambiguous. Germline V lookup: CDR1 SGHRS, CDR2 YFSETQ. CDR3 size: 13 residues. The V gene lost 2 bases and the J gene lost 4 bases, with 8 bases spanning the gap.

The genes are TRBV7-3 and TRBJ2-3, with D perhaps given as TRBD1 or TRBD2 (6 bases each). Looked up from germline, CDR1 is SGHTA and CDR2 is FQGTGA. The germline V and J ends were trimmed by 4 bases and 4 bases, with 15 bases remaining between them. This CDR3 contains 15 residues. This chain's CDR3 is CASSSGADIADTQYF. For the CDR3, the DNA is TGTGCCAGCAGCTCGGGGGCGGATATCGCAGATACGCAGTATTTT.

This rearrangement joins TRBV2 to TRBJ1-2; D is unresolved. The CDR3 spans 13 residues. The germline gives CDR1 SNHLY, CDR2 FYNNEI. Trimming shortened V by 0 bases and J by 5 bases, and 7 bases separated the two germline ends. The CDR3 DNA reads as TGTGCCAGCAGTGAAGCGCTAGGATATGGCTACACCTTC. Translated: CASSEALGYGYTF.